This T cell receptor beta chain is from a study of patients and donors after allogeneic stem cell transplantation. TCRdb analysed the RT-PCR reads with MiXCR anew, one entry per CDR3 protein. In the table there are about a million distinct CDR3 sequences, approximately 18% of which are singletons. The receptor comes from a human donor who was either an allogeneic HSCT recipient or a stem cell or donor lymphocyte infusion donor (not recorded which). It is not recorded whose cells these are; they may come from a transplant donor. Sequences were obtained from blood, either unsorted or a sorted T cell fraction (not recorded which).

Written as DNA, the CDR3 is TGCGCCAGCAGCTTGGCTTCCGGGCCCTATGGCTACACCTTC. It encodes CASSLASGPYGYTF. This rearrangement joins TRBV5-1 to TRBJ1-2; D remains ambiguous. The CDR3 consists of 14 residues. With 0 bases removed from V and 4 bases from J, the gap between germline ends came to 10 bases. The V gene's germline CDR1 is SGHRS and CDR2 YFSETQ.